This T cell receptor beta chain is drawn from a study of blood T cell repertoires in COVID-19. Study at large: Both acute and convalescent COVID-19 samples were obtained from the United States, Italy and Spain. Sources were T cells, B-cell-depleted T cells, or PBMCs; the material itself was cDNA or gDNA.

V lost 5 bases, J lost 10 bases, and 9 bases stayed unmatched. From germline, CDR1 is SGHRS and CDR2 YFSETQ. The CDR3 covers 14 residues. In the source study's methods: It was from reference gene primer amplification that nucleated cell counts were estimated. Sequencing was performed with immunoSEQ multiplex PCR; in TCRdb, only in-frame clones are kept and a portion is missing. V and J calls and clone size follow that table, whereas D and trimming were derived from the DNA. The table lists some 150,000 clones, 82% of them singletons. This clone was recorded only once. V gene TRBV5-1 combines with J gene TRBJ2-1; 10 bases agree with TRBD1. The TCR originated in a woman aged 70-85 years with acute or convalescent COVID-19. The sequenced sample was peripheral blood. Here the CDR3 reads CASRTGTGEIEQFF. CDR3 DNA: TGCGCCAGCAGAACCGGGACAGGGGAAATAGAGCAGTTCTTC.